This TCR beta chain was profiled in a study of cytomegalovirus exposure and HLA in healthy donors. PCR involved 60 Vbeta and 13 Jbeta primers. TCRdb's copy holds only in-frame clones and misses some; the assay was immunoSEQ multiplex PCR. The sample holds roughly 130,000 clones; 74% are singletons and the top ten take 5.8%. J lost 2 bases, V lost 8 bases, and 5 bases had no gene match. CDR3 length equals 14 residues. From germline, CDR1 is MNHEY and CDR2 SVGAGI. The chain combines TRBV6-5 with TRBJ2-3, with TRBD1 matching over 9 bases. The origin of this receptor is a woman aged 50 to 65 in good health and CMV-seropositive. The source material was PBMCs. In nucleotides, the CDR3 is TGTGCCAGCCGGGACAGGGTTGCCACAGATACGCAGTATTTT. Its protein product is CASRDRVATDTQYF.